One T cell receptor beta chain is described in this entry. Its antigen remains unknown. These data are taken from a study of blood T cells in healthy people across ages. It was with a sample-barcoded 5' primer and a J-beta primer mix that a second PCR of about 7 to 12 cycles was run. Carrying 12 random nucleotides, a template-switch adaptor labeled each individual cDNA molecule. From the 5' RACE reads, TCRdb called clonotypes with MiXCR, one entry per CDR3 protein. The sample holds about 1.4 million distinct CDR3 sequences, roughly 64% seen once. Study conclusions and caveats: Long-lived donors carried more naive CD4+ cells and greater diversity than aged donors.

The V end was cut by 2 bases, the J end by 3 bases, with 7 bases between. The germline V gene encodes CDR1 GTSNPN and CDR2 SVGIG (reference sequence). The CDR3 sequence is 12 residues long. The sequence was obtained from a man aged 18 to 29 in good health. Sample: blood. This chain joins TRBV30 and TRBJ1-2; D remains unclear. The CDR3: CAWSPTDYGYTF. The CDR3 nucleotides are TGTGCCTGGAGTCCGACCGACTATGGCTACACCTTC. Using reference TRBV30 and TRBJ1-2 for the parts outside the CDR3, the full variable domain is SQTIHQWPATLVQPVGSPLSLECTVEGTSNPNLYWYRQAAGRGLQLLFYSVGIGQISSEVPQNLSASRPQDRQFILSSKKLLLSDSGFYLCAWSPTDYGYTFGSGTRLTVV.